The clone carrying this T cell receptor (beta chain) was counted only a few times. The sample is drawn from a study of blood T cell repertoires in COVID-19. Study-wide context: Sample material is recorded as cDNA or gDNA derived from T cells, B-cell-depleted T cells, or PBMCs.

Assay: immunoSEQ multiplex PCR; the TCRdb copy retains only in-frame clones and omits some. Of roughly 45,000 clones in the sample, under 90% are singletons; the top ten hold under 7%. With V trimmed by 1 base and J by 4 bases, 1 base remained unmatched. CDR1 and CDR2 from the germline V gene are LGHNA and YNFKEQ. The CDR3 has 15 residues. The chain recombines TRBV4-2 with TRBJ2-5; 12 bases match TRBD2. This clonotype originated in a woman in her sixties with acute or convalescent COVID-19. The sequenced sample was peripheral blood. The CDR3 DNA is TGTGCCAGCAGCCAAGCGGGACTAGCGGGAGAGACCCAGTACTTC. Amino acids: CASSQAGLAGETQYF.